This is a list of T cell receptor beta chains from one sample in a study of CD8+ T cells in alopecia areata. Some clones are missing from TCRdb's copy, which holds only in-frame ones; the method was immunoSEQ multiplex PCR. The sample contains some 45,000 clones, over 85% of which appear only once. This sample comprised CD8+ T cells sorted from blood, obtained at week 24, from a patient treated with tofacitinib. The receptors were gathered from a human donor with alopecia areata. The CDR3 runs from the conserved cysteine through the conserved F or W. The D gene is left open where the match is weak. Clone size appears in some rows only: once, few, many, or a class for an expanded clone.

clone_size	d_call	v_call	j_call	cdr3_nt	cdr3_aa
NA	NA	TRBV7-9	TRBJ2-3	TGTGCCAGCAGCTTACCGCGGGATACGCAGTATTTT	CASSLPRDTQYF
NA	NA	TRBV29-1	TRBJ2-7	TGCAGCATCCCATCGATGGACGAGCAGTACTTC	CSIPSMDEQYF
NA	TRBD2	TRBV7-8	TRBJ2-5	TGTGCCAGCAGCTTGGGGACTAGCTTGGGCGAGACCCAGTACTTC	CASSLGTSLGETQYF
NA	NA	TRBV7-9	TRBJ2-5	TGTGCCAGCAGCTTAAGTGGCGGGGCCCTCCAAGAGACCCAGTACTTC	CASSLSGGALQETQYF
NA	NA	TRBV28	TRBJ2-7	TGTGCCAGCAGTTTACAGCCCAACGCCTACGAGCAGTACTTC	CASSLQPNAYEQYF
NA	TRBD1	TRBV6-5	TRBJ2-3	TGTGCCAGCAGCGGGACAGGGGGCGCAGATACGCAGTATTTT	CASSGTGGADTQYF
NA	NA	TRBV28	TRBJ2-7	TGTGCCAGCAGTTTGAGGACACCTCAGTCCTACGAGCAGTACTTC	CASSLRTPQSYEQYF
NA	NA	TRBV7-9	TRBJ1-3	TGTGCCAGCAGCTTCCCCAGAGGAAACACCATATATTTT	CASSFPRGNTIYF
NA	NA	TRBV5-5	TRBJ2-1	TGTGCCAGCAGCCCGGGGGCAGGGAACAATGAGCAGTTCTTC	CASSPGAGNNEQFF
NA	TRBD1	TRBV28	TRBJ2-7	TGTGCCAGCAGTTTCCTACCGGGACAGGGGGAAAACGAGCAGTACTTC	CASSFLPGQGENEQYF
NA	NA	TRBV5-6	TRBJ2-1	TGTGCCAGCAGCTCTGACAGGTTATTCCCCCAGCAGTTCTTC	CASSSDRLFPQQFF
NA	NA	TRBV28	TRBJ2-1	TGTGCCAGCAGTTGGACCGGGGGCTACAATGAGCAGTTCTTC	CASSWTGGYNEQFF
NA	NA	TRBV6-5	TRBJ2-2	TGTGCCAGCAGTTACGGACCGAACACCGGGGAGCTGTTTTTT	CASSYGPNTGELFF
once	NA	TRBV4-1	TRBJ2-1	TGCGCCAGCAGCCAGAACGCCGGGGCAAATGAGCAGTTCTTC	CASSQNAGANEQFF
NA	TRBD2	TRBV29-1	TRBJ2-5	TGCAGCGTTGTCGGGTGGGGGGGGGAAGAGACCCAGTACTTC	CSVVGWGGEETQYF
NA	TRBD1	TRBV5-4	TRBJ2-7	TGTGCCAGCAGCTTACAGGGGCGGCCACACGAGCAGTACTTC	CASSLQGRPHEQYF
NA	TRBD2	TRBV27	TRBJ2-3	TGTGCCAGCAGTTTATCTCTAGCGGGGGGTACAGATACGCAGTATTTT	CASSLSLAGGTDTQYF
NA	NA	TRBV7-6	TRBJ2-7	TGTGCCAGCAGCTTAGCAGGCTCCTACGAGCAGTACTTC	CASSLAGSYEQYF
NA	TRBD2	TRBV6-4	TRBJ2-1	TGTGCCAGCAGTGTTAGCGGGGGGACCTACAATGAGCAGTTCTTC	CASSVSGGTYNEQFF
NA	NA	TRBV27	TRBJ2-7	TGTGCCAGCAGTCTGGCCGGGACTTCCCTCTCCTACGAGCAGTACTTC	CASSLAGTSLSYEQYF
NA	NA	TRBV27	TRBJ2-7	TGTGCCAGCAGCCCACTAACAGCCTACGGGCAGTACTTC	CASSPLTAYGQYF
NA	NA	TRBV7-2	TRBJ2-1	TGTGCCAGCAGCCCAGCGAACAATGAGCAGTTCTTC	CASSPANNEQFF
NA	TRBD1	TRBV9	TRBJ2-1	TGTGCCAGCAGCGCTTACAGGGGCCATAACAATGAGCAGTTCTTC	CASSAYRGHNNEQFF
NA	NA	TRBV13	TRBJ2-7	TGTGCCAGCAGCCCAAGGACAGCAGCCTACGAGCAGTACTTC	CASSPRTAAYEQYF
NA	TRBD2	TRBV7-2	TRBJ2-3	TGTGCCAGCAGTCTACTAGCGGGGGGCACAGATACGCAGTATTTT	CASSLLAGGTDTQYF
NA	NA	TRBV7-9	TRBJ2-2	TGTGCCAGCAGCCCCCACCGCTCGGGACTGTCCGACGGGGAGCTGTTTTTT	CASSPHRSGLSDGELFF